The 10 T cell receptor beta chains below were found in one sample sequenced in a study of blood T cell repertoires in COVID-19. Method: immunoSEQ multiplex PCR; TCRdb's copy keeps in-frame clones and lacks some. The table shows some 190,000 clones, with approximately 85% occurring only once. Sequencing was done on a sample of peripheral blood. These receptors were obtained from a man in his 60s with acute or convalescent COVID-19.

The rearrangement joins TRBV6-6 to TRBJ2-3; 9 bases are a match to TRBD1. Germline V lookup: CDR1 MNHNY, CDR2 SVGAGI (reference sequence). With 6 bases clipped from V and 3 bases from J, the junction kept 7 bases outside the gene matches. The CDR3 sequence is 15 residues long. In DNA, the CDR3 is TGTGCCAGCAGCCCCGCCGGACAGGGGACAGATACGCAGTATTTT. It encodes CASSPAGQGTDTQYF.

The V call is TRBV6-6, the J call TRBJ2-1, with D unclear. Per the germline V gene, CDR1 is MNHNY and CDR2 is SVGAGI (reference sequence). V was trimmed by 5 bases and J by 2 bases, leaving 13 bases between them. The CDR3 spans 15 residues. CDR3 nucleotides: TGTGCCAGCAGTCTTTCGCGCGGAGCCTACAATGAGCAGTTCTTC. Protein: CASSLSRGAYNEQFF.

This chain connects TRBV2 to TRBJ1-6; D gene ambiguous. This CDR3 has 15 amino acids. CDR1 is SNHLY and CDR2 is FYNNEI in the germline V gene. Trimming took 2 bases from V and 8 from J, leaving 13 bases between them. The CDR3 is CASSERRETDSPLHF. DNA of the CDR3: TGTGCCAGCAGTGAAAGGCGGGAGACGGATTCACCCCTCCACTTT.

The chain couples TRBV5-1 to TRBJ2-7; TRBD1 agrees at 9 bases. The CDR3 is 14 amino acids. CDR1 and CDR2 (germline): SGHRS, YFSETQ. V was clipped by 2 bases and J by 4 bases; unmatched bases: 4. The CDR3 sequence: CASSLQGALYEQYF. CDR3 nucleotide sequence: TGCGCCAGCAGCTTACAGGGGGCGCTTTACGAGCAGTACTTC.

This clone was observed once. This sequence joins TRBV7-2 and TRBJ1-1; no clear D. The V end was cut by 6 bases, the J end by 4 bases, with 12 bases between. Germline V gene data show CDR1 as SGHTA and CDR2 as FQGNSA. This CDR3 is 13 amino acids long. CDR3 DNA sequence: TGTGCCAGCAGGTTCGGGGATCCCACTGAAGCTTTCTTT. The encoded protein is CASRFGDPTEAFF.

This chain connects TRBV30 to TRBJ1-2, with TRBD1 matching 8 bases. V lost 5 bases, J lost 2 bases, and 4 bases stayed unmatched. The CDR3 length is 13 residues. The V gene's germline CDR1 is GTSNPN and CDR2 SVGIG (reference sequence). The CDR3 bases are TGTGCCTGGTCCGGACAGGGCAACTATGGCTACACCTTC. Protein product: CAWSGQGNYGYTF.

The chain is built from TRBV5-5 and TRBJ2-1; 11 bases agree with TRBD2. CDR1 and CDR2 (germline): SGHKS, YYEKEE (reference sequence). Trimming cost V 0 bases and J 8 bases; bases outside gene matches: 7. The CDR3 has 16 amino acids. The CDR3 sequence: CASSLAPGLAADEQFF. The DNA for the CDR3 is TGTGCCAGCAGCTTGGCGCCGGGACTAGCGGCTGATGAGCAGTTCTTC.

V is TRBV6-2 or TRBV6-3 and J is TRBJ2-7; 12 bases map to TRBD2. V trimming: 5 bases; J trimming: 7 bases; junction bases outside the gene matches: 6. The germline gives CDR1 MNHEY, CDR2 SVGEGT. This CDR3 contains 14 residues. The CDR3 region is CASSRLAGVGEQYF. The CDR3 bases are TGTGCCAGCAGTAGACTAGCGGGAGTAGGGGAGCAGTACTTC.

This clone is a singleton in its sample. The V call is TRBV4-2, the J call TRBJ2-6, with D unclear. V lost 0 bases to trimming and J lost 0 bases, with 6 bases between them. The CDR3 runs to 16 residues. Per germline, CDR1 LGHNA and CDR2 YNFKEQ. The CDR3 spells CASSQDQISGANVLTF. In DNA, the CDR3 is TGTGCCAGCAGCCAAGATCAAATCTCTGGGGCCAACGTCCTGACTTTC.

The chain uses TRBV19 and TRBJ2-6; TRBD2 matches 10 bases. Losses at the gene ends were 8 bases for V and 0 bases for J; bases not matched to a gene: 1. Germline lookup yields CDR1 LNHDA and CDR2 SQIVND (reference sequence). The CDR3 is 15 amino acids. CDR3 in DNA: TGTGCCAGTTGGACTAGCGGCTCTGGGGCCAACGTCCTGACTTTC. It yields the protein CASWTSGSGANVLTF.